The clone carrying this TCR beta chain came up a few times. Its antigen is currently unknown. This sample is part of a study of human T cells and chemical hapten exposure. Points from the study as a whole: Counts of TCRs expanded at PT1 correlated positively with patch test score.

TCRdb passed the RACE reads through MiXCR, listing each CDR3 protein once. The sample yields some 170,000 distinct CDR3 sequences, around 22% seen once. The V gene end was trimmed by 2 bases and the J gene end by 4 bases; junction bases not matched to a gene: 14. CDR3 length: 18 residues. CDR1 and CDR2 from the germline V gene are DFQATT and SNEGSKA (reference sequence). Time point defined: patch test 1, 2 weeks after DPC sensitization. Treatment: therapeutic diphenylcyclopropenone sensitization with weekly scalp DPC. This sequence was found in a woman in her 50s with alopecia areata. Some clones in this sample may be carry-over from other donors' samples. V gene TRBV20-1 combines with J gene TRBJ2-1, with 10 positions matching TRBD2. The material was whole blood, obtained in connection with sensitization to the hapten diphenylcyclopropenone (DPC). CDR3 sequence (DNA): TGCAGTGCTAGAAGTGGCCGCGCTAGCGGGAGAGTTTACAATGAGCAGTTCTTC. Encoded protein: CSARSGRASGRVYNEQFF.